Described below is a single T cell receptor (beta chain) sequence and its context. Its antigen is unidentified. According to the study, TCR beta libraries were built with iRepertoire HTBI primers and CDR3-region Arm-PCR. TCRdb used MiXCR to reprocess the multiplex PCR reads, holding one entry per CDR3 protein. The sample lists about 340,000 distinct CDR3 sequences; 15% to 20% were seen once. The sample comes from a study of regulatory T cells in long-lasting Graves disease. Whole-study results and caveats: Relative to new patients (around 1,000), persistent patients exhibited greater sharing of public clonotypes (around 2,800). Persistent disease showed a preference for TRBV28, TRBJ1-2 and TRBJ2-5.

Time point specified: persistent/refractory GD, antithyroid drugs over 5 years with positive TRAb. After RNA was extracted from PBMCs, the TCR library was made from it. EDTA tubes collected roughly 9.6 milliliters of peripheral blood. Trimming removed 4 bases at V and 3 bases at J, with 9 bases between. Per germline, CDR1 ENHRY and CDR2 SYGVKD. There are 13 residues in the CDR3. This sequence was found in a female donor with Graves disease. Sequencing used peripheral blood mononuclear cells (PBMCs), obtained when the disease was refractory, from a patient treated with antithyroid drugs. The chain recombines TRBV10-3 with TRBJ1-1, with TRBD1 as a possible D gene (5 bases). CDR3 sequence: CAISGGFDTEAFF. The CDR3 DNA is TGTGCCATCAGTGGGGGGTTCGACACTGAAGCTTTCTTT.